This TCR beta chain was profiled in a study of OX40 agonist ivuxolimab in advanced cancers. This CDR3 is 11 amino acids long. Trimming took off 2 bases at V and 10 bases at J, with 11 bases between the two ends. Germline V lookup: CDR1 DFQATT, CDR2 SNEGSKA (reference sequence). Generated by immunoSEQ multiplex PCR, the TCRdb table keeps only in-frame clones and is missing some. The sample has more than 55,000 clones, about 89% seen once. This receptor was obtained from an adult with an advanced solid tumor such as melanoma, head and neck, liver or kidney cancer. This chain joins TRBV20-1 and TRBJ2-5; D might be TRBD1 or TRBD2, each matching 5 bases. The material was CD4+ or CD8+ T cells sorted from blood, obtained in a trial of the OX40 agonist ivuxolimab. As DNA, the CDR3 is TGCAGTGCTAGATGGGACGCAGACCAGTACTTC. As protein: CSARWDADQYF.